The T cell receptor (beta chain) under discussion was sequenced for a study of T cell changes during pregnancy in multiple sclerosis. TCRdb's copy holds only in-frame clones and misses some; the assay was immunoSEQ multiplex PCR. The data contain tens of thousands of clones, approximately 81% of them seen just once; the ten biggest clones take up about 0.64%. The trim removed 5 bases at V and 0 bases at J, leaving 4 bases unmatched. The CDR3 covers 15 residues. Germline assignment: CDR1 SGHNT and CDR2 YENEEA. The chain is built from TRBV11-3 and TRBJ2-3; the match to TRBD1 covers 8 bases. The sequencing used CD4+ T cells from peripheral blood mononuclear cells, collected before pregnancy. The TCR originated in a female donor with multiple sclerosis, enrolled in a pregnancy study. This CDR3 reads CASSLGDRSTDTQYF. Written as DNA, the CDR3 is TGTGCCAGCAGCCTGGGGGACAGGAGCACAGATACGCAGTATTTT.